Listed below are T cell receptor beta chains from one sample, sequenced in a study of T cell changes during pregnancy in multiple sclerosis. The data were produced by immunoSEQ multiplex PCR, yet TCRdb's version contains in-frame clones alone and is incomplete. Of around 43,000 clones detected, roughly 92% appear once; the ten largest clones hold over 0.75%. The specimen was CD4+ T cells from peripheral blood mononuclear cells, collected before pregnancy. The receptors derive from a female donor with multiple sclerosis, enrolled in a pregnancy study. CDR3s include the opening cysteine and the closing phenylalanine or tryptophan. D genes are given only for firm matches. Rows may omit the clone size; those that give it use once, few, many or a size class.

j_call: TRBJ2-3
clone_size: .
d_call: TRBD2
v_call: TRBV5-1
cdr3_aa: CASSLDPSGRVTDTQYF
cdr3_nt: TGCGCCAGCAGCTTGGATCCTAGCGGGAGGGTTACAGATACGCAGTATTTT

j_call: TRBJ2-1
clone_size: .
d_call: TRBD2
v_call: TRBV2
cdr3_aa: CASPRPGLPYNEQFF
cdr3_nt: TGTGCCAGCCCCCGCCCGGGACTACCATACAATGAGCAGTTCTTC

j_call: TRBJ1-6
clone_size: few
d_call: TRBD1
v_call: TRBV19
cdr3_aa: CASSTGTGGLRISPLHF
cdr3_nt: TGTGCCAGTAGTACCGGGACAGGGGGCTTACGGATTTCACCCCTCCACTTT

j_call: TRBJ2-7
clone_size: once
d_call: TRBD2
v_call: TRBV4-2
cdr3_aa: CASSQQPLSGTAYEQYF
cdr3_nt: TGTGCCAGCAGCCAACAACCCCTAAGCGGGACCGCCTACGAGCAGTACTTC

j_call: TRBJ2-7
clone_size: .
d_call: .
v_call: TRBV9
cdr3_aa: CASSVGPGRSYEQYF
cdr3_nt: TGTGCCAGCAGCGTAGGCCCGGGGAGGTCCTACGAGCAGTACTTC

j_call: TRBJ2-3
clone_size: .
d_call: TRBD2
v_call: TRBV6-6
cdr3_aa: CASGGGLTSTDTQYF
cdr3_nt: TGTGCCAGCGGCGGGGGGCTAACTAGCACAGATACGCAGTATTTT

j_call: TRBJ1-2
clone_size: .
d_call: .
v_call: TRBV19
cdr3_aa: CASSSSDRRYGYTF
cdr3_nt: TGTGCCAGTAGTTCCTCCGACCGGAGATATGGCTACACCTTC

j_call: TRBJ2-5
clone_size: .
d_call: .
v_call: TRBV6-1
cdr3_aa: CASSESWGAQETQYF
cdr3_nt: TGTGCCAGCAGTGAATCTTGGGGAGCTCAAGAGACCCAGTACTTC

j_call: TRBJ2-3
clone_size: .
d_call: TRBD2
v_call: TRBV5-1
cdr3_aa: CASSLGASGMADTQYF
cdr3_nt: TGCGCCAGCAGCTTGGGGGCTAGCGGGATGGCAGATACGCAGTATTTT

j_call: TRBJ1-5
clone_size: .
d_call: .
v_call: TRBV4-2
cdr3_aa: CASSQEAGRSNQPQHF
cdr3_nt: TGTGCCAGCAGCCAAGAAGCAGGGAGGTCCAATCAGCCCCAGCATTTT

j_call: TRBJ1-5
clone_size: .
d_call: .
v_call: TRBV30
cdr3_aa: CAWSVGSYSNQPQHF
cdr3_nt: TGTGCCTGGAGTGTCGGGAGTTATAGCAATCAGCCCCAGCATTTT

j_call: TRBJ2-3
clone_size: .
d_call: .
v_call: TRBV5-5
cdr3_aa: CASSADDWRAGDTQYF
cdr3_nt: TGTGCCAGCAGCGCCGATGACTGGCGGGCCGGAGATACGCAGTATTTT

j_call: TRBJ1-2
clone_size: .
d_call: TRBD1
v_call: TRBV27
cdr3_aa: CASSFRGPYGYTF
cdr3_nt: TGTGCCAGCAGTTTTAGGGGGCCCTATGGCTACACCTTC

j_call: TRBJ2-3
clone_size: .
d_call: .
v_call: TRBV5-1
cdr3_aa: CASSLLVDTQYF
cdr3_nt: TGCGCCAGCAGCTTGTTAGTCGATACGCAGTATTTT

j_call: TRBJ2-7
clone_size: .
d_call: .
v_call: TRBV21-1
cdr3_aa: CASSKVWTPSYEQYF
cdr3_nt: TGTGCCAGCAGCAAAGTCTGGACTCCTTCCTACGAGCAGTACTTC

j_call: TRBJ2-6
clone_size: .
d_call: .
v_call: TRBV5-4
cdr3_aa: CASSFSGMANVLTF
cdr3_nt: TGTGCCAGCAGCTTCTCAGGGATGGCCAACGTCCTGACTTTC

j_call: TRBJ2-1
clone_size: once
d_call: TRBD2
v_call: TRBV7-3
cdr3_aa: CASSLTPLGLAGVNEQFF
cdr3_nt: TGTGCCAGCAGCTTAACCCCCCTCGGACTAGCGGGAGTTAATGAGCAGTTCTTC